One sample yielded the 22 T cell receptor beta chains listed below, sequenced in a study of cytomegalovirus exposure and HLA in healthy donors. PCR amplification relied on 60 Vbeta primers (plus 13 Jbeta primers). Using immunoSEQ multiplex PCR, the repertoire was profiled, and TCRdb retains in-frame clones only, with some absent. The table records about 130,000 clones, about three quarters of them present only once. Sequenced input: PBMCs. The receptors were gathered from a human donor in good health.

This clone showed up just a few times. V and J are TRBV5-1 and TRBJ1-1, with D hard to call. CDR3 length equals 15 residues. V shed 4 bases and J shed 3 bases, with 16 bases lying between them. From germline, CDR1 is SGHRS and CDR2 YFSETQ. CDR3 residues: CASSKDSTSDTEAFF. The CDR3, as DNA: TGCGCCAGCAGCAAGGACTCCACGAGTGACACTGAAGCTTTCTTT. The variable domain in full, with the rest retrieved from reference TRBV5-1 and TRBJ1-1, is KAGVTQTPRYLIKTRGQQVTLSCSPISGHRSVSWYQQTPGQGLQFLFEYFSETQRNKGNFPGRFSGRQFSNSRSEMNVSTLELGDSALYLCASSKDSTSDTEAFFGQGTRLTVV.

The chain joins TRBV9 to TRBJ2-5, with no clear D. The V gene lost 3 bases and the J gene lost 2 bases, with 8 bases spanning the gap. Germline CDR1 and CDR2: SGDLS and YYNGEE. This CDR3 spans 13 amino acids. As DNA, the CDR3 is TGTGCCAGCAGCGATACTCGACAAGAGACCCAGTACTTC. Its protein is CASSDTRQETQYF.

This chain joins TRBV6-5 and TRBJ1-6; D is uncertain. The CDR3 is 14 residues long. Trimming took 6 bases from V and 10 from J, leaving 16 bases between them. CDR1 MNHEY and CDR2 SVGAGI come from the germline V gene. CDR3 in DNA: TGTGCCAGCAGACGCGAGGGTTTTCGGTCACCCCTCCACTTT. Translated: CASRREGFRSPLHF.

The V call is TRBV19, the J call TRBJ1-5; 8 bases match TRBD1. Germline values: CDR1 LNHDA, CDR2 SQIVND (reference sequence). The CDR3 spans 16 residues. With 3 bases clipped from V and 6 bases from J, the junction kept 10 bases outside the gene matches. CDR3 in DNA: TGTGCCAGTAGTATCTCAGGGGGCGCGGTGTTTCAGCCCCAGCATTTT. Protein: CASSISGGAVFQPQHF.

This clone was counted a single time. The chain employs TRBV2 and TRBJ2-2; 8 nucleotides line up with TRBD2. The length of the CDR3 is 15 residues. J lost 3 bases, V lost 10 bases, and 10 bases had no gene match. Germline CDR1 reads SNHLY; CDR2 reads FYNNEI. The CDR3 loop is CATVSREGYTGELFF. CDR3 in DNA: TGTGCCACCGTATCCCGGGAGGGGTACACCGGGGAGCTGTTTTTT.

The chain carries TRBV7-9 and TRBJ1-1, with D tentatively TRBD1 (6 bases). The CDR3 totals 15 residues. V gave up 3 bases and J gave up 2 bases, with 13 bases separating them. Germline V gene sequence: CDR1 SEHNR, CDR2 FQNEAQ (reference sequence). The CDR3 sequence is CASSLVVRGNTEAFF. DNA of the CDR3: TGTGCCAGCAGCTTGGTGGTCAGGGGAAACACTGAAGCTTTCTTT.

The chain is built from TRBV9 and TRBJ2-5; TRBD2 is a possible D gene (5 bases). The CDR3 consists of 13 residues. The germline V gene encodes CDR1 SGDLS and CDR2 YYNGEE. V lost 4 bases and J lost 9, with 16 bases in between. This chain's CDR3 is CASSPQVEEAQYF. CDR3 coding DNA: TGTGCCAGCAGCCCCCAAGTTGAGGAGGCCCAGTACTTC.

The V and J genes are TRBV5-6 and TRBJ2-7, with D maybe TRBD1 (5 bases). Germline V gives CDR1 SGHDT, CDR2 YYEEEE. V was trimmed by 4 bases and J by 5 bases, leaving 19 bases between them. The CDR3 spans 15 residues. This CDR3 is CASSRGPKYPHEQYF. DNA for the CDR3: TGTGCCAGCAGCAGGGGCCCAAAGTACCCCCACGAGCAGTACTTC. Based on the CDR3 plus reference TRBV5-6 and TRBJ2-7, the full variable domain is DAGVTQSPTHLIKTRGQQVTLRCSPKSGHDTVSWYQQALGQGPQFIFQYYEEEERQRGNFPDRFSGHQFPNYSSELNVNALLLGDSALYLCASSRGPKYPHEQYFGPGTRLTVT.

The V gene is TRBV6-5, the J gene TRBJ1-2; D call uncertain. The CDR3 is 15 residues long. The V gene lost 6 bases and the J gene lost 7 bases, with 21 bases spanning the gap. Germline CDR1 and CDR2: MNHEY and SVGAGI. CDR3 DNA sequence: TGTGCCAGCAGCACCAATCCCCCGCAGATTCGTGGCTACACCTTC. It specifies CASSTNPPQIRGYTF.

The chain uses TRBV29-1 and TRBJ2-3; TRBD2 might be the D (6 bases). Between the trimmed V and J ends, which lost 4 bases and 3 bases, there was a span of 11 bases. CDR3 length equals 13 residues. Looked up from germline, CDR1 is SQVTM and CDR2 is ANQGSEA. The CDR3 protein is CSVVREVTDTQYF. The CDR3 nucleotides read TGCAGCGTTGTGAGGGAGGTGACAGATACGCAGTATTTT.

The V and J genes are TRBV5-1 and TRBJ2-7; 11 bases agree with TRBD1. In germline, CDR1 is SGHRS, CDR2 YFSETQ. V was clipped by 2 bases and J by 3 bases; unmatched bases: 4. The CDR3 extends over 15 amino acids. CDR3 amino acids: CASSLTGQGGYEQYF. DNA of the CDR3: TGCGCCAGCAGCTTAACGGGACAGGGGGGCTACGAGCAGTACTTC.

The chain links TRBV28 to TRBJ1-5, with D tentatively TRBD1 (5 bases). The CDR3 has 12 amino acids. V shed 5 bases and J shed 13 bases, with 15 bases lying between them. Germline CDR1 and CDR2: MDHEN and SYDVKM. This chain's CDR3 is CASSQGSRTQHF. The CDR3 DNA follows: TGTGCCAGCAGTCAAGGTAGCAGGACACAGCATTTT.

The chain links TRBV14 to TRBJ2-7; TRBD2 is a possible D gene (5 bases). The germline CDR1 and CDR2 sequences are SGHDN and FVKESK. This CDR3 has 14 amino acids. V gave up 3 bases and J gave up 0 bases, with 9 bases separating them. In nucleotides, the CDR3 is TGTGCCAGCAGCCAGGCGGGTGACTCCTACGAGCAGTACTTC. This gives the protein CASSQAGDSYEQYF.

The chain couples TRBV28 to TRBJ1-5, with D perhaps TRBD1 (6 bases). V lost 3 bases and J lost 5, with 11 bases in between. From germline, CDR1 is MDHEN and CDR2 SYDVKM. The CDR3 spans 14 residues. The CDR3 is CASSFYQGYQPQHF. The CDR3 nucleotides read TGTGCCAGCAGTTTTTATCAGGGGTATCAGCCCCAGCATTTT.

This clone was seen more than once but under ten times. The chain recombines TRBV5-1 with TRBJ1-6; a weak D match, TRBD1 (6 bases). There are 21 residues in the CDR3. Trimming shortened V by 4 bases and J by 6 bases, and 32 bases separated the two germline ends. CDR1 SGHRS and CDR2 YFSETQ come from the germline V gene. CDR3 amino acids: CASSRALNGFLRGAPNSPLHF. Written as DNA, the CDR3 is TGCGCCAGCAGCCGCGCGCTAAACGGGTTTCTCAGGGGCGCCCCTAATTCACCCCTCCACTTT. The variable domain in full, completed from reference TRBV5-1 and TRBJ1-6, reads KAGVTQTPRYLIKTRGQQVTLSCSPISGHRSVSWYQQTPGQGLQFLFEYFSETQRNKGNFPGRFSGRQFSNSRSEMNVSTLELGDSALYLCASSRALNGFLRGAPNSPLHFGNGTRLTVT.

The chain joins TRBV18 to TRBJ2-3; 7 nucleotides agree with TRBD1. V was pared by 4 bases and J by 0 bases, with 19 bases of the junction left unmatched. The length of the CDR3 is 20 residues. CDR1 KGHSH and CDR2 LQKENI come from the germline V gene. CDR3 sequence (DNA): TGTGCCAGCTCACGAGATAAAAGACAGGGCGTCCTTAAAAGCACAGATACGCAGTATTTT. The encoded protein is CASSRDKRQGVLKSTDTQYF.

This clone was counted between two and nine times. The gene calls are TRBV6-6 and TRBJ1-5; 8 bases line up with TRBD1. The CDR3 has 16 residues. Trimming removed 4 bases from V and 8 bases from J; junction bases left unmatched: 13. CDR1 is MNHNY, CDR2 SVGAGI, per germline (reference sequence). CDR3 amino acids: CASSSATQGAGEPQHF. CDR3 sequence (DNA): TGTGCCAGCAGTTCAGCCACTCAGGGGGCCGGGGAGCCCCAGCATTTT.

Here the CDR3 DNA reads TGTGCCATCAGCCGAAGTGATGTGGCGTACGGAGAAACTTTCTTT. Protein product: CAISRSDVAYGETFF. The rearrangement links TRBV10-3 to TRBJ1-1; D call uncertain. This CDR3 spans 15 amino acids. V was cut by 6 bases and J by 12 bases, with 26 bases left in between. Per the germline V gene, CDR1 is ENHRY and CDR2 is SYGVKD.

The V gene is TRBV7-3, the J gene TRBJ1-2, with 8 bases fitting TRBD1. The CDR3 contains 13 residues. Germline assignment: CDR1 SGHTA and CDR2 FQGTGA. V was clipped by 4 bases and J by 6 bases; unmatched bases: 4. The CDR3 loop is CASSSQGGDGYTF. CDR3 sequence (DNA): TGTGCCAGCAGCTCACAGGGGGGTGATGGCTACACCTTC.

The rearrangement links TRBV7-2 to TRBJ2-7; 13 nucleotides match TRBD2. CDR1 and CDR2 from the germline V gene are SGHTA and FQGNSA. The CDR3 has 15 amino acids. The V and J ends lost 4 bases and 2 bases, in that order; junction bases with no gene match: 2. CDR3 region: CASSSGLAGPYEQYF. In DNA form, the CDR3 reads TGTGCCAGCAGCTCGGGACTAGCGGGACCCTACGAGCAGTACTTC.

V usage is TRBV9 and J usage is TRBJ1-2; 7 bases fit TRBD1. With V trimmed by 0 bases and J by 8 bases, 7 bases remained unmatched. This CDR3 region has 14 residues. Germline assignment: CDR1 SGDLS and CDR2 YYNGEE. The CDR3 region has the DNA TGTGCCAGCAGCGTAGGGGACAGCCTGGGGGGCTACACCTTC. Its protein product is CASSVGDSLGGYTF.

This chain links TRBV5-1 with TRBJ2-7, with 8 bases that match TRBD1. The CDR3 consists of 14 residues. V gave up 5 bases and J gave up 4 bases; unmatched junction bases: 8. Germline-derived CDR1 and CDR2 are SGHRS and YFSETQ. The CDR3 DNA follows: TGCGCCAGCAGAGTTGGACAGGGACCATACGAGCAGTACTTC. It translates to CASRVGQGPYEQYF.